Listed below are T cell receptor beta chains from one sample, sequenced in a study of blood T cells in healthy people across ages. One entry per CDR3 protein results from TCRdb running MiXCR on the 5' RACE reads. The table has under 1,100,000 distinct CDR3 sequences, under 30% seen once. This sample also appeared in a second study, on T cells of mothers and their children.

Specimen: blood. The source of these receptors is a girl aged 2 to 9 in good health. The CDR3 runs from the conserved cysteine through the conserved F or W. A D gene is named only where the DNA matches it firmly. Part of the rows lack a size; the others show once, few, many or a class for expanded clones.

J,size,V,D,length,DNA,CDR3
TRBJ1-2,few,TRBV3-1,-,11,TGTGCCAGCAGGGGGAACGATGGCTACACCTTC,CASRGNDGYTF
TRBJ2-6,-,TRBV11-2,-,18,TGTGCCAGCAGCTTACGGTTCGGGTCGGCAGCACGGGCCAACGTCCTGACTTTC,CASSLRFGSAARANVLTF
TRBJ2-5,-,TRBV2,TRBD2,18,TGTGCCAGCAGTGAAGAGCAAAGGACTAGCGGGGGCCAAGAGACCCAGTACTTC,CASSEEQRTSGGQETQYF
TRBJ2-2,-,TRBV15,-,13,TGTGCCACCAGCAGAGACAGCACCGGGGAGCTGTTTTTT,CATSRDSTGELFF
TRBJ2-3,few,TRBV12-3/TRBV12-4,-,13,TGTGCCAGCAGGGGGGACGGAACAGATACGCAGTATTTT,CASRGDGTDTQYF
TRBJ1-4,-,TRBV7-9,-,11,TGTGCCAGCAGCTTGGCAGTGGAACTGTTTTTT,CASSLAVELFF
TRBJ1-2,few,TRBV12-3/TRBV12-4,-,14,TGTGCCAGCAGTTTCGAGGTTAGGAACTATGGCTACACCTTC,CASSFEVRNYGYTF
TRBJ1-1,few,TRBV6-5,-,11,TGTGCCAGCAGTGGACAAACCGAAGCATTCTTT,CASSGQTEAFF
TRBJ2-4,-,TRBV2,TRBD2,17,TGTGCCAGCAGTGAAGCTCTAGCGGGCCCAGCCAAAAACATTCAGTACTTC,CASSEALAGPAKNIQYF
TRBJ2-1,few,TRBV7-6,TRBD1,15,TGTGCCAGCAGCTCCCCAGGACAGGATGGGAATGAGCAGTTCTTC,CASSSPGQDGNEQFF
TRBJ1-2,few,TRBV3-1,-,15,TGTGCCAGCAGCCAAGGGGAATTAAACAACTATGGCTACACCTTC,CASSQGELNNYGYTF
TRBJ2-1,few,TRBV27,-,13,TGTGCCAGCAGCTACGACAGCGACAATGAGCAGTTCTTC,CASSYDSDNEQFF
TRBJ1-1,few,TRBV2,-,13,TGTGCCAGCAGTAATGGGCAGGCCCTTGAAGCTTTCTTT,CASSNGQALEAFF
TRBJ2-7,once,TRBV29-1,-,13,TGCAGCGTTGGAGGAGAGAATACTATGGGGCAGTACTTC,CSVGGENTMGQYF
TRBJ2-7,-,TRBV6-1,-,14,TGTGCCAGCAGTGAAGGACAGGCTACCTACGAGCAGTACTTC,CASSEGQATYEQYF
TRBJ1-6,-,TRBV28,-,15,TGTGCCAGCAGTCCCTCCGTGGGGGCTAATTCACCCCTCCACTTT,CASSPSVGANSPLHF
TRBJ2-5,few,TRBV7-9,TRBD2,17,TGTGCCAGCAGCTTAGATGGGCTAGCGGATATTCAAGAGACCCAGTACTTC,CASSLDGLADIQETQYF
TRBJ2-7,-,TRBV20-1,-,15,TGCAGTGCTAGTAAGGACGGGCTTCGTGGCTACGAGCAGTACTTC,CSASKDGLRGYEQYF
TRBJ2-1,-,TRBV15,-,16,TGTGCCACCAGCAGAGATGGGGGGCAGGTCTACAATGAGCAGTTCTTC,CATSRDGGQVYNEQFF
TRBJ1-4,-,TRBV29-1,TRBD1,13,TGCAGCGCCGATCCGGGACAGAATGAAAAACTGTTTTTT,CSADPGQNEKLFF
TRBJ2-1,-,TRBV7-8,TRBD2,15,TGTGCCAGCAGCTTATCGGGAGGGCACGCGAATGAGCAGTTCTTC,CASSLSGGHANEQFF
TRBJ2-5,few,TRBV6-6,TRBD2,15,TGTGCCAGCAGTTACCTAGCGGGAGTGGAAGAGACCCAGTACTTC,CASSYLAGVEETQYF
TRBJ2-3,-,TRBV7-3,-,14,TGTGCCAGCAGCTTAAGTAGTAGCATAGATACGCAGTATTTT,CASSLSSSIDTQYF
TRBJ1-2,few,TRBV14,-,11,TGTGCCAGCAGCCAAGCAGGCCTTCACACCTTC,CASSQAGLHTF
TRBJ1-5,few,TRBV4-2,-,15,TGTGCCAGCAGCCAAGAGGGGGGGAGAAATCAGCCCCAGCATTTT,CASSQEGGRNQPQHF
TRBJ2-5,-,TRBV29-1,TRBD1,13,TGCAGCGCCATACAGGGGGCGGACGAGACCCAGTACTTC,CSAIQGADETQYF
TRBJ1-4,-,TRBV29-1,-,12,TGCAGCGTTGAAGGGCCCAATGAAAAACTGTTTTTT,CSVEGPNEKLFF
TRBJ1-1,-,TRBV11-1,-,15,TGTGCCAGCAGCATAGGCAGTACGGGGGTTAGTGAAGCTTTCTTT,CASSIGSTGVSEAFF
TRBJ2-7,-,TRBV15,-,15,TGTGCCACCAGCAGATCCGGGACTGAGCCCTACGAGCAGTACTTC,CATSRSGTEPYEQYF
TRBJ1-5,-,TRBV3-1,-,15,TGTGCCAGCAGCCCGTTCGTTAGCGGGCATCAGCCCCAGCATTTT,CASSPFVSGHQPQHF
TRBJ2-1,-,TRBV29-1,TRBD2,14,TGCAGCGTTGACCCCGGGAGGGCCGGGAATGAGCAGTTCTTC,CSVDPGRAGNEQFF
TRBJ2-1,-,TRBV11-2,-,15,TGTGCCAGCAGCTTAGATGGAGTGGGAGGCAATGAGCAGTTCTTC,CASSLDGVGGNEQFF
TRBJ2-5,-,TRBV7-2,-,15,TGTGCCAGCAGCTTAGAAGGGCAGCGCGCCGAGACCCAGTACTTC,CASSLEGQRAETQYF
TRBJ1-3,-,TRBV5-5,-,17,TGTGCCAGCAGCTACCCATTCCGAGGACGGAACGTTGGTACCATATATTTT,CASSYPFRGRNVGTIYF
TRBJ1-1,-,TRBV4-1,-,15,TGCGCCAGCAGCCAAGAACGGACCATGAACACTGGAGCTTTCTTT,CASSQERTMNTGAFF
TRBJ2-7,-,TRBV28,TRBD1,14,TGTGCCAGCGGCTGGGACAGGGTGTCCTACGAGCAGTACTTC,CASGWDRVSYEQYF
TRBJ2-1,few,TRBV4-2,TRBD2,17,TGTGCCAGCAGCCTCGGATTCGGCGGGGGGTCCTACAATGAGCAGTTCTTC,CASSLGFGGGSYNEQFF
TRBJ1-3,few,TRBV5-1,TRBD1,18,TGCGCCAGCAGCTTGGATATACCGGGACAGTATACTGGAAACACCATATATTTT,CASSLDIPGQYTGNTIYF
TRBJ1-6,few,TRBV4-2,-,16,TGTGCCAGCAGCCAAGGGGCCAGCGCTTGGAATTCACCCCTCCACTTT,CASSQGASAWNSPLHF
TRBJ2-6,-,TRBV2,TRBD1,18,TGTGCCAGCACCGTACAGGGGACACTCTTCTCTGGGGCCAACGTCCTGACTTTC,CASTVQGTLFSGANVLTF
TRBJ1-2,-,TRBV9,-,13,TGTGCCAGCAGCTCTAGATGGACTTATGGCTACACCTTC,CASSSRWTYGYTF
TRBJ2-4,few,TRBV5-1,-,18,TGCGCCAGCAGCTCCCAGCCAGGACAGTCCTTAGCCAAAAACATTCAGTACTTC,CASSSQPGQSLAKNIQYF
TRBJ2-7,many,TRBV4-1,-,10,TGCGCCACCGGGGACTACGAGCAGTACTTC,CATGDYEQYF
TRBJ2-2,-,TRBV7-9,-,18,TGTGCCAGCAGCTTCTCCCCCGGTCGGAGGAGGAACACCGGGGAGCTGTTTTTT,CASSFSPGRRRNTGELFF
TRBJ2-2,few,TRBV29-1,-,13,TGCAGCGGTGTTTCAGGGGACACCGGGGAGCTGTTTTTT,CSGVSGDTGELFF
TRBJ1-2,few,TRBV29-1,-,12,TGCAGCGTTCTGGAGGCATCCTATGGCTACACCTTC,CSVLEASYGYTF
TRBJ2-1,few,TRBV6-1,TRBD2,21,TGTGCCAGCACCCTTAGGGGAACTAGCGGGATCTCTCCCCGTTCCTACAATGAGCAGTTCTTC,CASTLRGTSGISPRSYNEQFF
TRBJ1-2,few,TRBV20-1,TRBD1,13,TGCAGTGCTAGACCTGGGACAGGGGATGGCTACACCTTC,CSARPGTGDGYTF
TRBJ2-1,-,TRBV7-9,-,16,TGTGCCAGCAGCTTTGACCCCAGCGGAACCTACAATGAGCAGTTCTTC,CASSFDPSGTYNEQFF
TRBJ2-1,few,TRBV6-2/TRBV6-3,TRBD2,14,TGTGCCAGCGAGACGGGCGGGAGCTACAATGAGCAGTTCTTC,CASETGGSYNEQFF
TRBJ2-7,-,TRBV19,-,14,TGTGCCAGTAGTATCGGAGGCTTGGCCTACGAGCAGTACTTC,CASSIGGLAYEQYF